The next 30 T cell receptor beta chains were all read from a single sample in a study of CD8 T cells in Susac syndrome. Random hexamers were used to reverse transcribe 0.5 to 1 ug of RNA. TCRdb processed the immunoSEQ multiplex PCR reads anew with MiXCR; each CDR3 protein has one entry. The table records more than 130,000 distinct CDR3 sequences, approximately 93% of them present only once. Sequenced: CD8+ T cells from PBMCs. These receptors originate from a human donor in good health.

V is TRBV20-1 and J is TRBJ1-3; 7 positions match TRBD1. Looked up from germline, CDR1 is DFQATT and CDR2 is SNEGSKA (reference sequence). The CDR3 is made up of 12 amino acids. V dropped 3 bases and J dropped 10; count of bases not matched to a gene: 6. In DNA, the CDR3 is TGCAGTGCTAGTGAGGGGACAGTAACCATATATTTT. It specifies CSASEGTVTIYF.

J is TRBJ1-1 and V is TRBV7-9, with D perhaps TRBD1 (6 bases). Trimming removed 5 bases from V and 3 bases from J, with 16 bases in between. The CDR3 loop spans 15 amino acids. Per germline, CDR1 SEHNR and CDR2 FQNEAQ (reference sequence). The CDR3 DNA sequence: TGTGCCAGCAGCCCCCGCAGGGGCCTGGACACTGAAGCTTTCTTT. Translating it yields CASSPRRGLDTEAFF.

The chain uses TRBV29-1 and TRBJ2-1; D possibly corresponds to TRBD2 (7 bases). Trimming took 4 bases from V and 7 from J, leaving 14 bases between them. Germline V gene data show CDR1 as SQVTM and CDR2 as ANQGSEA. CDR3 length: 13 residues. CDR3 sequence (DNA): TGCAGCGTTGGGGTTGGGGGGGCAAATGAGCAGTTCTTC. It yields the protein CSVGVGGANEQFF.

The chain joins TRBV12-3 or TRBV12-4 to TRBJ1-1; TRBD1 is a possible D gene (5 bases). The CDR3 covers 14 residues. Trimming removed 1 base from V and 1 base from J, with 7 bases in between. The CDR3: CASSLGQTNTEAFF. CDR3 DNA: TGTGCCAGCAGTTTAGGACAGACGAACACTGAAGCTTTCTTT.

The chain employs TRBV27 and TRBJ1-2; perhaps TRBD1 as D (5 bases). Trimming removed 0 bases at V and 8 bases at J, with 13 bases between. The germline CDR1 and CDR2 sequences are MNHEY and SMNVEV (reference sequence). The CDR3 spans 14 residues. CDR3 sequence reads: CASSLSGAVNGYTF. The CDR3, as DNA: TGTGCCAGCAGTTTATCAGGGGCGGTGAACGGCTACACCTTC.

The genes are TRBV20-1 and TRBJ2-7, with D possibly being TRBD1 (5 bases). The CDR3 is 11 residues long. CDR1 DFQATT and CDR2 SNEGSKA come from the germline V gene (reference sequence). Deletions cut 6 bases from V and 6 bases from J, with 12 bases between. CDR3 in DNA: TGCAGTGCAGGACATTCGGGCGAGCAGTACTTC. Protein product: CSAGHSGEQYF.

The chain uses TRBV27 and TRBJ1-5; possibly TRBD1 for D (6 bases). This CDR3 is 13 amino acids long. V lost 5 bases to trimming and J lost 2 bases, with 7 bases between them. Per germline, CDR1 MNHEY and CDR2 SMNVEV (reference sequence). In DNA form, the CDR3 reads TGTGCCAGCAGTAGGGGGGGCAATCAGCCCCAGCATTTT. This codes for CASSRGGNQPQHF.

The chain uses TRBV24-1 and TRBJ2-2; TRBD1 aligns across 10 bases. The germline V gene has CDR1 KGHDR and CDR2 SFDVKD. J lost 6 bases, V lost 11 bases, and 5 bases had no gene match. This CDR3 comprises 13 residues. The CDR3, as DNA: TGTGCCATCGGGACAGGGGAGGCCGGGGAGCTGTTTTTT. Translation: CAIGTGEAGELFF.

This clonotype appeared a few times. The V gene is TRBV27, the J gene TRBJ2-2; D not certain. The germline gives CDR1 MNHEY, CDR2 SMNVEV (reference sequence). The CDR3 spans 14 residues. Trimming shortened V by 0 bases and J by 0 bases, and 2 bases separated the two germline ends. The CDR3 sequence: CASSLSSNTGELFF. CDR3 DNA: TGTGCCAGCAGTTTATCCTCGAACACCGGGGAGCTGTTTTTT.

V gene TRBV27 combines with J gene TRBJ1-2; unclear D gene. Germline loops: CDR1 MNHEY, CDR2 SMNVEV (reference sequence). CDR3 length: 12 amino acids. The ends were cut back, 0 bases at V and 8 bases at J, with 7 bases in the middle. CDR3 sequence (DNA): TGTGCCAGCAGTTTATCAGGAGGAGGCTACACCTTC. This codes for CASSLSGGGYTF.

V is TRBV6-1 and J is TRBJ2-3, with 8 nucleotides matching TRBD1. The CDR3 spans 18 residues. Germline V gives CDR1 MNHNS, CDR2 SASEGT. Trimming cost V 6 bases and J 2 bases; bases outside gene matches: 16. The CDR3 DNA follows: TGTGCCAGCAGCCTAAAACATTCCGGGACAGGACCCACAGATACGCAGTATTTT. As protein: CASSLKHSGTGPTDTQYF.

The rearrangement joins TRBV29-1 to TRBJ1-2; no definite D call. The V and J ends lost 4 bases and 7 bases respectively, with 10 bases between them. CDR1 SQVTM and CDR2 ANQGSEA come from the germline V gene. The CDR3 length is 11 residues. The CDR3 loop reads CSVVTGAGYTF. In DNA, the CDR3 is TGCAGCGTTGTCACGGGAGCTGGCTACACCTTC. The whole variable domain, filled in from reference TRBV29-1 and TRBJ1-2, reads SAVISQKPSRDICQRGTSLTIQCQVDSQVTMMFWYRQQPGQSLTLIATANQGSEATYESGFVIDKFPISRPNLTFSTLTVSNMSPEDSSIYLCSVVTGAGYTFGSGTRLTVV.

The chain links TRBV20-1 to TRBJ2-7; D might be TRBD1 (6 bases). This CDR3 is built from 13 residues. The germline CDR1 and CDR2 sequences are DFQATT and SNEGSKA (reference sequence). V gave up 6 bases and J gave up 0 bases, with 12 bases separating them. The CDR3: CSAKRTDSYEQYF. Here the CDR3 DNA reads TGCAGTGCCAAACGGACAGACTCCTACGAGCAGTACTTC.

The rearrangement links TRBV14 to TRBJ2-1; D not certain. Germline V gene data show CDR1 as SGHDN and CDR2 as FVKESK. V was cut by 4 bases and J by 12 bases, with 16 bases left in between. The CDR3 runs 13 residues. This CDR3 reads CASSPRMVLGQFF. CDR3 DNA sequence: TGTGCCAGCAGCCCCCGGATGGTTCTAGGGCAGTTCTTC.

This chain connects TRBV25-1 to TRBJ2-7; D is unresolved. The germline V gene encodes CDR1 MGHDK and CDR2 SYGVNS. Trimming left V 4 bases short and J 5 bases short, with 3 bases between. This CDR3 has 10 residues. This chain's CDR3 is CASSAHEQYF. The CDR3 DNA reads TGTGCCAGCAGTGCCCACGAGCAGTACTTC.

The chain carries TRBV29-1 and TRBJ1-2; D gene unclear. This CDR3 has 12 amino acids. The V gene lost 4 bases and the J gene lost 4 bases, with 10 bases spanning the gap. The germline CDR1 and CDR2 sequences are SQVTM and ANQGSEA. The CDR3 reads CSVAGISYGYTF. CDR3 DNA: TGCAGCGTTGCGGGGATCAGCTATGGCTACACCTTC.

The chain carries TRBV29-1 and TRBJ1-1; no firm D call. Germline values: CDR1 SQVTM, CDR2 ANQGSEA. The V gene lost 4 bases and the J gene lost 0 bases, with 6 bases spanning the gap. The CDR3 is 12 residues long. This CDR3 is CSVVHLNTEAFF. CDR3 coding DNA: TGCAGCGTTGTTCATCTGAACACTGAAGCTTTCTTT.

The J gene is TRBJ2-6, the V gene TRBV6-1; D is undetermined. The CDR3 is made up of 16 amino acids. V was clipped by 4 bases and J by 2 bases, with 12 bases between them. The V gene's germline CDR1 is MNHNS and CDR2 SASEGT. The CDR3 nucleotides read TGTGCCAGCAGTGCCCCACGGGTTGCTGGGGCCAACGTCCTGACTTTC. Translated: CASSAPRVAGANVLTF.

This clonotype occurred once. J is TRBJ2-5 and V is TRBV28, with unresolved D. Per germline, CDR1 MDHEN and CDR2 SYDVKM. This CDR3 has 15 amino acids. The germline V and J ends were trimmed by 0 bases and 5 bases, with 13 bases remaining between them. CDR3 in amino acids: CASSLWAGALETQYF. CDR3 in DNA: TGTGCCAGCAGTTTATGGGCAGGAGCCCTTGAGACCCAGTACTTC.

The chain recombines TRBV7-9 with TRBJ2-7; 11 bases agree with TRBD2. Germline trimming cut 5 bases from V and 2 bases from J; bases unmatched to any gene: 8. The V gene's germline CDR1 is SEHNR and CDR2 FQNEAQ (reference sequence). The CDR3 extends over 16 amino acids. The CDR3 DNA reads as TGTGCCAGCAGCCCCCAAACTAGCGGGAGTGCCTACGAGCAGTACTTC. Its protein is CASSPQTSGSAYEQYF.

This chain uses TRBV9 with TRBJ2-3, with D tentatively TRBD1 (6 bases). This CDR3 is 14 amino acids long. Trimming took off 3 bases at V and 6 bases at J, with 14 bases between the two ends. The germline V gene has CDR1 SGDLS and CDR2 YYNGEE. For the CDR3, the DNA is TGTGCCAGCAGCGGTACAGGGAATTGGGATACGCAGTATTTT. Its translation: CASSGTGNWDTQYF.

The chain combines TRBV29-1 with TRBJ2-2, with 14 bases identical to TRBD2. This CDR3 comprises 16 residues. With V trimmed by 6 bases and J by 2 bases, 5 bases remained unmatched. Germline V CDR1 and CDR2: SQVTM, ANQGSEA. DNA of the CDR3: TGCAGCGTGGCTGGGACTAGCGGGAGCAACACCGGGGAGCTGTTTTTT. It encodes CSVAGTSGSNTGELFF.

V usage is TRBV11-2 and J usage is TRBJ2-1, with D possibly TRBD2 on 6 matching bases. Germline CDR1 is SGHAT and CDR2 is FQNNGV. V lost 2 bases, J lost 13 bases, and 9 bases lay in between. The CDR3 is made up of 11 amino acids. CDR3 protein: CASSLRRDQFF. The CDR3 bases are TGTGCCAGCAGCTTAAGGCGGGATCAGTTCTTC. Looking up the rest from reference TRBV11-2 and TRBJ2-1 gives the full variable domain: EAGVAQSPRYKIIEKRQSVAFWCNPISGHATLYWYQQILGQGPKLLIQFQNNGVVDDSQLPKDRFSAERLKGVDSTLKIQPAKLEDSAVYLCASSLRRDQFFGPGTRLTVL.

As DNA, the CDR3 is TGTGCCAGCAGTTTTCAGGGGACTAGCGGGAGGGCCTACGAGCAGTACTTC. Protein product: CASSFQGTSGRAYEQYF. This chain joins TRBV27 and TRBJ2-7; TRBD2 matches at 16 bases. The germline CDR1 and CDR2 sequences are MNHEY and SMNVEV (reference sequence). This CDR3 is built from 17 residues. V lost 3 bases and J lost 2; bases outside the gene matches: 4.

The V and J genes are TRBV4-3 and TRBJ2-7; D may be TRBD1 (5 bases). With 0 bases removed from V and 5 bases from J, the gap between germline ends came to 8 bases. CDR1 and CDR2 (germline): LGHNA, YSLEER. This CDR3 region has 13 residues. The CDR3 protein is CASSQDEGDEQYF. DNA for the CDR3: TGCGCCAGCAGCCAAGATGAAGGGGACGAGCAGTACTTC.

The chain carries TRBV6-4 and TRBJ1-1; no reliable D call. In germline, CDR1 is MRHNA, CDR2 SNTAGT. The CDR3 contains 12 residues. The V end was cut by 7 bases, the J end by 7 bases, with 13 bases between. The CDR3 DNA sequence: TGTGCCAGCATTCCGAACGGACTTGAAGCTTTCTTT. It translates to CASIPNGLEAFF.

V gene TRBV11-1 combines with J gene TRBJ1-2; tentative D call: TRBD1 (6 bases). Trimming removed 4 bases from V and 7 bases from J, with 19 bases in between. The length of the CDR3 is 15 residues. Germline assignment: CDR1 SGHAT and CDR2 FQDESV (reference sequence). The CDR3 DNA is TGTGCCAGCAGCTCCCTGTTTTCAGGGGTAGGTGGCTACACCTTC. The encoded protein is CASSSLFSGVGGYTF.

This chain joins TRBV5-1 and TRBJ2-1; D call uncertain. Trimming shortened V by 0 bases and J by 0 bases, and 10 bases separated the two germline ends. The CDR3 spans 16 residues. In germline, CDR1 is SGHRS, CDR2 YFSETQ. Here the CDR3 reads CASSLEALSSYNEQFF. The CDR3 DNA reads as TGCGCCAGCAGCTTGGAAGCGCTGAGCTCCTACAATGAGCAGTTCTTC. The entire variable domain, with the rest obtained from reference TRBV5-1 and TRBJ2-1, is as follows: KAGVTQTPRYLIKTRGQQVTLSCSPISGHRSVSWYQQTPGQGLQFLFEYFSETQRNKGNFPGRFSGRQFSNSRSEMNVSTLELGDSALYLCASSLEALSSYNEQFFGPGTRLTVL.

In DNA, the CDR3 is TGTGCCAGCAGTTACTCTTCCAGACAGGGGAGCACAGATACGCAGTATTTT. Residues: CASSYSSRQGSTDTQYF. The chain uses TRBV6-5 and TRBJ2-3; 8 bases agree with TRBD1. The J segment lost 0 bases and the V segment lost 0 bases, leaving 5 bases of the junction unmatched. Germline V CDR1 and CDR2: MNHEY, SVGAGI. CDR3 length: 17 residues.

The chain carries TRBV28 and TRBJ1-2; D might be TRBD1 (5 bases). CDR1 is MDHEN and CDR2 is SYDVKM in the germline V gene. CDR3 length: 13 amino acids. The V and J ends lost 6 bases and 5 bases respectively, with 13 bases between them. Written as DNA, the CDR3 is TGTGCCAGCAGGAAGGGGCAGGTGTATGGCTACACCTTC. Its translation: CASRKGQVYGYTF.